This TCR beta chain was recorded in a study of breast tumors, draining lymph nodes, adjacent tissues. This clonotype was counted many times. Its antigen is as yet unknown. The length of the CDR3 is 14 residues. From germline, CDR1 is DFQATT and CDR2 SNEGSKA (reference sequence). Each CDR3 protein is one row after TCRdb ran MiXCR on the multiplex PCR reads. The table includes about 130,000 distinct CDR3 sequences, 15% to 20% detected once. Points from the study as a whole: The data were judged consistent with most tumor T cells coming from lymph node and expanding in tumor. The lymph node origin of tumor T cells was framed as consistent with a hypothesis, not demonstrated.

Breast cancer patients provided tissue from their axillary draining lymph nodes. The J gene is TRBJ1-4, the V gene TRBV20-1, with D possibly being TRBD1 (5 bases). The TCR originated in a female donor with breast cancer. Some clones in this sample may be carry-over from other donors' samples. The source material was axillary lymph node tissue. In DNA form, the CDR3 reads TGCAGCGCCCCCGGGCAGGGTGTTAATGAAAAACTGTTTTTT. It codes for CSAPGQGVNEKLFF.